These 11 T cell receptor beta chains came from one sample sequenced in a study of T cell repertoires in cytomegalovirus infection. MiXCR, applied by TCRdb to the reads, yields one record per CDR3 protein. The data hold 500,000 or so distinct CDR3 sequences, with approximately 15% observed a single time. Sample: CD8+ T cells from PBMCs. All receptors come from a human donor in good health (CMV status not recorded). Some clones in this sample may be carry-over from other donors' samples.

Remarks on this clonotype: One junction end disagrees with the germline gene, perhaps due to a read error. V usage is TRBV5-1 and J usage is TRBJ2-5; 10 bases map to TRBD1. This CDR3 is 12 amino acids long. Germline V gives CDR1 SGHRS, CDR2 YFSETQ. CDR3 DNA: TGCGCCAGCAGTTTACGACAGGGGGCATTGGACTTC. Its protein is CASSLRQGALDF.

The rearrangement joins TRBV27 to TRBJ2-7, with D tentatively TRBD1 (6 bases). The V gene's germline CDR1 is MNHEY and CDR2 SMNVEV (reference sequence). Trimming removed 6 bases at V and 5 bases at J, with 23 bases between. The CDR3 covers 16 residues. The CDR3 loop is CASSPNPNRAKDEQYF. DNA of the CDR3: TGTGCCAGCAGCCCCAACCCCAACAGGGCCAAGGACGAGCAGTACTTC.

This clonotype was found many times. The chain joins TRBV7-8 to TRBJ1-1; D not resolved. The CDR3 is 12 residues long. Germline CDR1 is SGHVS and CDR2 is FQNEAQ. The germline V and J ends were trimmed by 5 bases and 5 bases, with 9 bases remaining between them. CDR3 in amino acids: CASSRRETEAFF. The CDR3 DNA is TGTGCCAGCAGCCGAAGGGAAACTGAAGCTTTCTTT. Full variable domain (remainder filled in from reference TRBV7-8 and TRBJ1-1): GAGVSQSPRYKVAKRGQDVALRCDPISGHVSLFWYQQALGQGPEFLTYFQNEAQLDKSGLPSDRFFAERPEGSVSTLKIQRTQQEDSAVYLCASSRRETEAFFGQGTRLTVV.

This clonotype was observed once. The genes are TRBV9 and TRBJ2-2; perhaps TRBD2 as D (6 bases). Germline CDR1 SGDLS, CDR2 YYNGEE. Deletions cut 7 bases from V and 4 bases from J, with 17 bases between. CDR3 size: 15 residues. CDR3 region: CASEMAGTGTGELFF. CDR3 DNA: TGTGCCAGCGAAATGGCGGGAACGGGCACCGGGGAGCTGTTTTTT.

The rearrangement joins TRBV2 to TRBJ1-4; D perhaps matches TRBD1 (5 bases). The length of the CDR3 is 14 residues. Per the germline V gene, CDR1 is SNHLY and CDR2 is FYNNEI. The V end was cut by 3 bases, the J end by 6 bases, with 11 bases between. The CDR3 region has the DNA TGTGCCAGCAGTGATCGGCAGGGAGATGAAAAACTGTTTTTT. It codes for CASSDRQGDEKLFF.

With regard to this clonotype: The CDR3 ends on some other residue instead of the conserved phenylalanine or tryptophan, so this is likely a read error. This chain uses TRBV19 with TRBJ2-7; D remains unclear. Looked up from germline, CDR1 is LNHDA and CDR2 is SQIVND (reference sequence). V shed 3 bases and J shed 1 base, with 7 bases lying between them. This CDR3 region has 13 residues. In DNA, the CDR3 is TGTGCCAGTAGTATCGATCGGTCCTACGAGCAGTACTTA. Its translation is CASSIDRSYEQYL.

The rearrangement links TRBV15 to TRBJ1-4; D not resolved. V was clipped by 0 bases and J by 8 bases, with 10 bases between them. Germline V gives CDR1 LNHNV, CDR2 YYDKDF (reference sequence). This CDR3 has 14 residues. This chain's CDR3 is CATSRDRGLEKLFF. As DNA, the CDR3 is TGTGCCACCAGCAGAGACCGAGGATTGGAAAAACTGTTTTTT.

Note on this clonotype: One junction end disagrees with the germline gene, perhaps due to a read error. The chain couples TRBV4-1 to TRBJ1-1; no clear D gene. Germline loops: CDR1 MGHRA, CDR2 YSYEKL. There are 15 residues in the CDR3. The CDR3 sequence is CASADGLGMNTEAFF. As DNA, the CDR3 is TGTGCCAGCGCCGACGGGCTGGGGATGAACACTGAAGCTTTCTTT.

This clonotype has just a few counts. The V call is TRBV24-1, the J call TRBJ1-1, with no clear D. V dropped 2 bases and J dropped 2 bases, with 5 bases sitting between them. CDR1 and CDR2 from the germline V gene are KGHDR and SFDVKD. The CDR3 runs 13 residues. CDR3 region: CATSDSGNTEAFF. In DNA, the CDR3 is TGTGCCACCAGTGATTCCGGAAACACTGAAGCTTTCTTT.

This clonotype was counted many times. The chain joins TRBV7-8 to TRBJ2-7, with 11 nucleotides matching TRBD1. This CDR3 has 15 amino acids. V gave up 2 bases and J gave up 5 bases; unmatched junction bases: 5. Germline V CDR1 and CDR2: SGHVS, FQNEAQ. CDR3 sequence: CASSLRRTGGDEQYF. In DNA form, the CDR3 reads TGTGCCAGCAGCTTACGGAGGACAGGGGGCGACGAGCAGTACTTC.

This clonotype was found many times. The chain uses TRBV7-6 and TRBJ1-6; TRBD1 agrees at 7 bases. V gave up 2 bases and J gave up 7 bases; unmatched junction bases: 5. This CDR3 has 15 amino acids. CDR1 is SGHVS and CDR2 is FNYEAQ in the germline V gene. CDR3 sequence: CASSLSRDRNSPLHF. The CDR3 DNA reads TGTGCCAGCAGCTTATCCCGGGACAGAAATTCACCCCTCCACTTT.